The entry below describes one T cell receptor (beta chain). Its antigen remains unknown. Germline loops: CDR1 SGHTA, CDR2 FQGNSA. The J segment lost 6 bases and the V segment lost 4 bases, leaving 7 bases of the junction unmatched. The CDR3 has 16 amino acids. The data derive from a study of cytomegalovirus exposure and HLA in healthy donors. Findings and caveats of the study: In a later analysis, donors in an Asian-associated ancestry cluster reportedly had fewer N-insertions in productive TCRs than the cohort mean. Earlier analysis looked at TCR beta V segments, and most were productive about 87% or about 30% of the time.

13 Jbeta primers and 60 Vbeta primers were used for the PCR. The data were produced by immunoSEQ multiplex PCR, yet TCRdb's version contains in-frame clones alone and is incomplete. The sample consists of hundreds of thousands of clones, about 70% of them appearing once. The rearrangement links TRBV7-2 to TRBJ1-5, with TRBD1 matching 12 bases. The clonotype comes from a woman in her 30s in good health and CMV-seronegative. The sample was PBMCs. CDR3 nucleotides: TGTGCCAGCAGCTCGCCCGGGACAGGGGGCATTCAGCCCCAGCATTTT. It codes for CASSSPGTGGIQPQHF.